This T cell receptor (beta chain) was recorded in a study of blood T cell repertoires in COVID-19. The CDR3 is 16 residues long. CDR1 is SGHNT and CDR2 is YENEEA in the germline V gene. V was pared by 6 bases and J by 3 bases, with 17 bases between. The repertoire was sequenced with immunoSEQ multiplex PCR; TCRdb's copy has only in-frame clones and lacks some. This sample carries approximately 310,000 clones, about 87% of them seen once, and the ten largest clones take around 8%. The sequenced sample consisted of peripheral blood. This clonotype originated in a woman between 45 and 60 years old who had recovered from COVID-19. The chain links TRBV11-3 to TRBJ2-2; maybe TRBD1 (6 bases). CDR3 coding DNA: TGTGCCAGCAGTCAGGGGCAGGGTTGGGACACCGGGGAGCTGTTTTTT. Amino acids: CASSQGQGWDTGELFF. The full variable domain, completed using reference TRBV11-3 and TRBJ2-2, is EAGVVQSPRYKIIEKKQPVAFWCNPISGHNTLYWYLQNLGQGPELLIRYENEEAVDDSQLPKDRFSAERLKGVDSTLKIQPAELGDSAVYLCASSQGQGWDTGELFFGEGSRLTVL.